The present T cell receptor (beta chain) was sequenced within a study of blood T cell repertoires in COVID-19. Study-level background: The United States, Italy and Spain provided the acute and convalescent COVID-19 samples. PBMCs, B-cell-depleted T cells, or T cells provided the cDNA or gDNA that made up the material.

CDR1 and CDR2 from the germline V gene are MGHRA and YSYEKL. J lost 3 bases, V lost 1 base, and 6 bases had no gene match. CDR3 length: 15 residues. Per the original methods: Amplifying reference gene primers gave estimates of nucleated cell counts. Sequencing used immunoSEQ multiplex PCR; TCRdb keeps in-frame clones, though not all of them. V, J and clone size are taken as reported in that table, and D and trimming were inferred from the DNA itself. The data hold under 250,000 clones, with around four fifths observed a single time. This receptor was identified in a woman aged 70-85 years with active or convalescent COVID-19. The sequenced material came from peripheral blood. This sequence joins TRBV4-1 and TRBJ2-7, with 7 bases aligning to TRBD1. The CDR3 DNA is TGCGCCAGCAGCCAAGTTGACAGGGTGGACTACGAGCAGTACTTC. It encodes CASSQVDRVDYEQYF.